Included here is one T cell receptor (beta chain) sequence, with context. As yet, its antigen is unknown. The repertoire was sequenced with immunoSEQ multiplex PCR; TCRdb's copy has only in-frame clones and lacks some. The sample lists more than 550,000 clones; 92% were seen once. Germline V lookup: CDR1 KGHSH, CDR2 LQKENI. The CDR3 is 17 residues long. V lost 2 bases and J lost 7, with 21 bases in between. The data stem from a study of shared clonotypes between healthy human individuals. The study's findings and limits: Among donors, the sharing of clonotypes was expected to be influenced by sequencing depth.

CD45RO-negative, CCR7-selected cells formed the naive CD8 fraction, which excluded terminally differentiated effector memory CD45RA+ cells. The chain couples TRBV18 to TRBJ2-1, with TRBD1 as a possible D gene (6 bases). The sequence was obtained from a man younger than 40 in good health. The sequenced sample consisted of naive CD8+ T cells sorted from blood. CDR3 sequence: CASSPTDRNRAGNEQFF. The CDR3 DNA reads as TGTGCCAGCTCACCAACCGACCGCAACAGGGCAGGGAATGAGCAGTTCTTC. Complete variable domain (other parts from reference TRBV18 and TRBJ2-1): NAGVMQNPRHLVRRRGQEARLRCSPMKGHSHVYWYRQLPEEGLKFMVYLQKENIIDESGMPKERFSAEFPKEGPSILRIQQVVRGDSAAYFCASSPTDRNRAGNEQFFGPGTRLTVL.